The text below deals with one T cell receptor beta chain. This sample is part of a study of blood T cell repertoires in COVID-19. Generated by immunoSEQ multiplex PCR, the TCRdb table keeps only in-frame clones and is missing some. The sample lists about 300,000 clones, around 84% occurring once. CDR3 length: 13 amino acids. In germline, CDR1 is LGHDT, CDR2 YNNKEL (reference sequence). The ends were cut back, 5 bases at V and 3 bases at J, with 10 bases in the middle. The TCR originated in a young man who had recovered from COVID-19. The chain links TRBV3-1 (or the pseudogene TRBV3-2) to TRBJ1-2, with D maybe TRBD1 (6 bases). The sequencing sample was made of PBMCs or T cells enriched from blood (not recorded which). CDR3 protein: CASSYRVDYGYTF. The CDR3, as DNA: TGTGCCAGCAGCTACAGGGTGGACTATGGCTACACCTTC.